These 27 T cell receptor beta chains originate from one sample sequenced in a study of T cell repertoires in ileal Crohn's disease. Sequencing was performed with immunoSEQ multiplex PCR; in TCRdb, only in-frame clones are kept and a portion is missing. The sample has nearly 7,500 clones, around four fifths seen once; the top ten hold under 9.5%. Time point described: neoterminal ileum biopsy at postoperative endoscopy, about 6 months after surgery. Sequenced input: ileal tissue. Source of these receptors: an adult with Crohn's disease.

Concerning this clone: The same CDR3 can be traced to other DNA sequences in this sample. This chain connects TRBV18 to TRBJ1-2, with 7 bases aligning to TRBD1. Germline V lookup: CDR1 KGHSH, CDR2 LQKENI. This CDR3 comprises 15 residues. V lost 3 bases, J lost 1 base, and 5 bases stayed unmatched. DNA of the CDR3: TGTGCCAGCTCACCCAGCAGGGACAGTAACTATGGCTACACCTTC. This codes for CASSPSRDSNYGYTF.

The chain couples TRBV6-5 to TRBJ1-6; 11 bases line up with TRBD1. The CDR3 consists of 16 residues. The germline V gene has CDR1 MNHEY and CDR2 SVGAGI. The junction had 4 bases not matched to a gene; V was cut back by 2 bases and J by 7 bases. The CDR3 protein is CASSYTRDRGNSPLHF. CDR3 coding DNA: TGTGCCAGCAGTTACACCCGGGACAGGGGGAATTCACCCCTCCACTTT.

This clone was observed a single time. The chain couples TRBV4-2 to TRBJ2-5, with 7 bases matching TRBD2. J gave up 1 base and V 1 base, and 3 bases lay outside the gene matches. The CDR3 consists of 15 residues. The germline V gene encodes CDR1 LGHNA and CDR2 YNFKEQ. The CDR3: CASSQGTSVQETQYF. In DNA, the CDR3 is TGTGCCAGCAGCCAAGGAACTAGCGTCCAAGAGACCCAGTACTTC.

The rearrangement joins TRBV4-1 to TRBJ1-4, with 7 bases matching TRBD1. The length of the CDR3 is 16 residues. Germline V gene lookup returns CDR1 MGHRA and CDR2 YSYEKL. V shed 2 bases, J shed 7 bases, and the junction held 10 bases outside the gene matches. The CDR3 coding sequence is TGCGCCAGCAGCCAACCGCTCAGGGGGATGGCTGAAAAACTGTTTTTT. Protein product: CASSQPLRGMAEKLFF.

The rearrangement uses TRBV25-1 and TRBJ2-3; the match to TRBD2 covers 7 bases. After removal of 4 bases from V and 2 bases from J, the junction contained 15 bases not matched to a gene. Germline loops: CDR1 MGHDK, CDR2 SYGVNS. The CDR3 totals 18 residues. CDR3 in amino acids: CASSGEGERGLYTDTQYF. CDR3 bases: TGTGCCAGCAGTGGAGAAGGTGAGCGGGGCCTCTACACAGATACGCAGTATTTT.

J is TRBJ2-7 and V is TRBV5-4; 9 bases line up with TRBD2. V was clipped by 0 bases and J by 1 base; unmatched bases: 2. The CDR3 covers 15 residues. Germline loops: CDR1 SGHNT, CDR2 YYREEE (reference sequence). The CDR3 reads CASSLGGGVSYEQYF. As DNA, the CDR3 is TGTGCCAGCAGCTTGGGCGGGGGGGTTTCCTACGAGCAGTACTTC.

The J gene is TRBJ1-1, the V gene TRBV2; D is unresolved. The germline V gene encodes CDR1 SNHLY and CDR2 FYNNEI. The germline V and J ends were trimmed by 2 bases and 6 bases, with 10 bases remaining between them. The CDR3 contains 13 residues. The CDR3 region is CASSEIVNAEAFF. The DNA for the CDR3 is TGTGCCAGCAGTGAAATCGTAAATGCTGAAGCTTTCTTT.

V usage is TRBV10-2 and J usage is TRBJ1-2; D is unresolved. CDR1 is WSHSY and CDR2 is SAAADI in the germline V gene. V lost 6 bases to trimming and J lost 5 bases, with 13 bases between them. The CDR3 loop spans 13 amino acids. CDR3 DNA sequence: TGCGCCAGCAGAGTCCAGGATGGTTATGGCTACACCTTC. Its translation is CASRVQDGYGYTF.

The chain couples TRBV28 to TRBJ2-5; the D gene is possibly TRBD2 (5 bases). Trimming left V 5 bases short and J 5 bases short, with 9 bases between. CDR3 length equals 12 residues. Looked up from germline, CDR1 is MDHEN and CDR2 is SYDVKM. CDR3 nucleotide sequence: TGTGCCAGCAGTCAATCTAGCGAGACCCAGTACTTC. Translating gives CASSQSSETQYF.

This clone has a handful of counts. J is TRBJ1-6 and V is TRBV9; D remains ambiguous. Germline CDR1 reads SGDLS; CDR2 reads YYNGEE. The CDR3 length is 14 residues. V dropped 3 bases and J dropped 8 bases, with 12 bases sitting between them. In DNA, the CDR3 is TGTGCCAGCAGCGAGTCCCCGAGGCATTCACCCCTCCACTTT. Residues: CASSESPRHSPLHF.

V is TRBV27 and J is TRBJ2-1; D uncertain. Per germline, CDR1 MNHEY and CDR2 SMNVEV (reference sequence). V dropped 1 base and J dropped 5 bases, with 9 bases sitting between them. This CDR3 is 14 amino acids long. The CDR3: CASSLYSPNNEQFF. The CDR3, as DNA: TGTGCCAGCAGTTTATACAGTCCGAACAATGAGCAGTTCTTC.

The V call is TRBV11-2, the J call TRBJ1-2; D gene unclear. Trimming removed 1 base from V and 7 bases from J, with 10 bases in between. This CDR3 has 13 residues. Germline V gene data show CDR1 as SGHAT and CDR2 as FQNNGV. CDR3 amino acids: CASSLAGFSGYTF. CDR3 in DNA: TGTGCCAGCAGCTTAGCGGGGTTCTCTGGCTACACCTTC.

The CDR3 region is CASSLVPQRGGYTF. The CDR3 nucleotides are TGTGCCAGCAGCTTAGTCCCTCAGCGAGGCGGCTACACCTTC. The chain is built from TRBV7-6 and TRBJ1-2; D is undetermined. CDR1 and CDR2 from the germline V gene are SGHVS and FNYEAQ. This CDR3 has 14 amino acids. Deletions cut 1 base from V and 8 bases from J, with 14 bases between.

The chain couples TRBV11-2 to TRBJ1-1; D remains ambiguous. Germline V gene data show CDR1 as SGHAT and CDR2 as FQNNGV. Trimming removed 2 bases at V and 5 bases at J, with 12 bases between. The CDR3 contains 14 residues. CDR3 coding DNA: TGTGCCAGCAGCTTAACAGATACGGGGACTGAAGCTTTCTTT. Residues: CASSLTDTGTEAFF. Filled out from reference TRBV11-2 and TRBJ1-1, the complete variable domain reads EAGVAQSPRYKIIEKRQSVAFWCNPISGHATLYWYQQILGQGPKLLIQFQNNGVVDDSQLPKDRFSAERLKGVDSTLKIQPAKLEDSAVYLCASSLTDTGTEAFFGQGTRLTVV.

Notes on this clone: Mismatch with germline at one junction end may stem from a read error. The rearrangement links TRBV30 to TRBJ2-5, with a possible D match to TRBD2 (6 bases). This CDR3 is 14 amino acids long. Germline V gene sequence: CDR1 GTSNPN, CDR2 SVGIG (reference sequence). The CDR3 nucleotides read TGTGCCTGGAGTGTGGGGGGTGTCCAACAGACCCAGTACTTC. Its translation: CAWSVGGVQQTQYF.

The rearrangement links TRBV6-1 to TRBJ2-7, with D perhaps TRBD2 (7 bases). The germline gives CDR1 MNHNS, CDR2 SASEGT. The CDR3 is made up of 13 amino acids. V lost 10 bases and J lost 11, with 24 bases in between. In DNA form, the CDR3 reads TGTGCCACCTCTGTCGGGGGGCCCTCCGGGAAGTACTTC. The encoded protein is CATSVGGPSGKYF.

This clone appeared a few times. This CDR3 reads CASTPAGDQPQHF. CDR3 nucleotide sequence: TGTGCCAGTACCCCCGCGGGGGATCAGCCCCAGCATTTT. The chain uses TRBV19 and TRBJ1-5, with D perhaps matching TRBD1 (5 bases). Germline CDR1 and CDR2: LNHDA and SQIVND (reference sequence). The CDR3 length is 13 residues. V lost 7 bases, J lost 5 bases, and 12 bases lay in between.

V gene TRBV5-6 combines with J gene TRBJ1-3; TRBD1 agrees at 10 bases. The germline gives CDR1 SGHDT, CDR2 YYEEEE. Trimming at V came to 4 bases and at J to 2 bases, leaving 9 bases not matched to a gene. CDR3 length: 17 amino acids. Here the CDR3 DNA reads TGTGCCAGCAGCCGATTTGGGACAGGGGATGCTGGAAACACCATATATTTT. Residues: CASSRFGTGDAGNTIYF.

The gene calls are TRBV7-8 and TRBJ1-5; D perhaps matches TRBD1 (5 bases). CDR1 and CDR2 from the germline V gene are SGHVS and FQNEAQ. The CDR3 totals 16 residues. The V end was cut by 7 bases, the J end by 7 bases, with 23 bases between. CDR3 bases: TGTGCCAGCACCGAGACGTCGCGCAGGGAAGGACAGCCCCAGCATTTT. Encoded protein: CASTETSRREGQPQHF.

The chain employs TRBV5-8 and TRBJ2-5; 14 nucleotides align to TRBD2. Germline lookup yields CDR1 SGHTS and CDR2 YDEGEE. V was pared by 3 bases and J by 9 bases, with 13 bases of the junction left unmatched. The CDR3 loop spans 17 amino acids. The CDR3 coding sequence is TGTGCCAGCAGCTCGGGGACTAGCGGGGGTCGCGGGGTGGCCCAGTACTTC. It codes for CASSSGTSGGRGVAQYF.

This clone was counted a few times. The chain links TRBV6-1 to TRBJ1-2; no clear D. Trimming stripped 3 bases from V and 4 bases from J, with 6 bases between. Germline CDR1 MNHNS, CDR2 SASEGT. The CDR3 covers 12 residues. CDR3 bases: TGTGCCAGCAGTGACACGGGCTATGGCTACACCTTC. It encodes CASSDTGYGYTF.

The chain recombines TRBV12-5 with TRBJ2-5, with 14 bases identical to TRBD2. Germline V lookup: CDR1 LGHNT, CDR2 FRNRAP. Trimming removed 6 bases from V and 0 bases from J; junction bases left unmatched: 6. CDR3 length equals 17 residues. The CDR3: CASGKTSGGVYQETQYF. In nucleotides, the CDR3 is TGTGCTAGTGGAAAGACTAGCGGGGGGGTCTACCAAGAGACCCAGTACTTC. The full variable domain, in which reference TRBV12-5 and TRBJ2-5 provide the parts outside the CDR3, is DARVTQTPRHKVTEMGQEVTMRCQPILGHNTVFWYRQTMMQGLELLAYFRNRAPLDDSGMPKDRFSAEMPDATLATLKIQPSEPRDSAVYFCASGKTSGGVYQETQYFGPGTRLLVL.

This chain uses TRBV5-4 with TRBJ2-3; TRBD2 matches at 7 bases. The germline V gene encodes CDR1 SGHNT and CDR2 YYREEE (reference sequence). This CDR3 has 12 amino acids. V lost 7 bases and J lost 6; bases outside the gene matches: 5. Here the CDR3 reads CASGREADTQYF. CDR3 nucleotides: TGTGCCAGCGGGAGGGAGGCCGATACGCAGTATTTT.

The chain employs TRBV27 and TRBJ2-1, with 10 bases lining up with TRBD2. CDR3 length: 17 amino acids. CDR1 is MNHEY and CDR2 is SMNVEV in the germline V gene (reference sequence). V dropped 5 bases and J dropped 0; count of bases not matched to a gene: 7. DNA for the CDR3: TGTGCCAGCAGTCCTCCTTTAGCGGGGGGCTCCTACAATGAGCAGTTCTTC. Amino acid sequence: CASSPPLAGGSYNEQFF.

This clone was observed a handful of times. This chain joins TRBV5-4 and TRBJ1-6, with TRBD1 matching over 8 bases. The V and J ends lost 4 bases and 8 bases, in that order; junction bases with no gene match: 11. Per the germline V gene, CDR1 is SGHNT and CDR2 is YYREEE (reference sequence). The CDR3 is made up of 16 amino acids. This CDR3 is CASSEQGQGLYSPLHF. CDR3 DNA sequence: TGTGCCAGCAGCGAACAAGGACAGGGCCTTTATTCACCCCTCCACTTT.

The CDR3 DNA reads as TGTGCCAGCAGACCTCAGAGGGGGAACGTCCTGACTTTC. Translating gives CASRPQRGNVLTF. The rearrangement links TRBV28 to TRBJ2-6, with D perhaps TRBD1 (6 bases). Trimming removed 6 bases at V and 10 bases at J, with 13 bases between. The length of the CDR3 is 13 residues. Germline V gives CDR1 MDHEN, CDR2 SYDVKM.

The CDR3 loop reads CASSTDGRGDYGYTF. As DNA, the CDR3 is TGTGCCAGTAGTACGGACGGACGGGGAGACTATGGCTACACCTTC. The V call is TRBV19, the J call TRBJ1-2; no definite D call. This CDR3 region has 15 residues. Germline V gene sequence: CDR1 LNHDA, CDR2 SQIVND (reference sequence). Deletions cut 4 bases from V and 3 bases from J, with 15 bases between.